The T cell receptor (beta chain) under discussion was sequenced for a study of OX40 agonist ivuxolimab in advanced cancers. General study points: Clonal expansion was seen in CD4+ and CD8+ blood T cells by week 6 at 0.1 to 3.0 mg/kg.

No patient had autoimmune disease or received systemic immunosuppression. Repertoires were generated with immunoSEQ multiplex PCR, while TCRdb's copy carries only in-frame clones and drops some. The data show roughly 53,000 clones, around nine tenths seen once. As regards this clone: Its target is unknown.

Trimming at V came to 6 bases and at J to 0 bases, leaving 5 bases not matched to a gene. The CDR3 loop spans 14 amino acids. CDR1 WNHNN and CDR2 SYGVQD come from the germline V gene (reference sequence). The sequence derives from an adult with an advanced solid tumor such as melanoma, head and neck, liver or kidney cancer. The chain couples TRBV10-1 to TRBJ2-7; TRBD1 matches at 7 bases. The starting material was CD4+ or CD8+ T cells sorted from blood, obtained in a trial of the OX40 agonist ivuxolimab. The CDR3 DNA reads TGCGCCAGCAGGACAGGGATCCCCTCCTACGAGCAGTACTTC. Residues: CASRTGIPSYEQYF.